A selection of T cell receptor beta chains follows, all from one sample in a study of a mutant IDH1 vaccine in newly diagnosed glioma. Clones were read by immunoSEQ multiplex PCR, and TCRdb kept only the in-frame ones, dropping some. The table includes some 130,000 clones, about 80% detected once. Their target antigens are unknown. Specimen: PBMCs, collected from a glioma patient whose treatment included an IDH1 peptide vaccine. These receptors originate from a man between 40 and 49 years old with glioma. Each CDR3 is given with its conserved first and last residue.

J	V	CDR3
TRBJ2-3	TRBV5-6	CASSLLTGDNTDTQYF
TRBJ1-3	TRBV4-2	CASSQRDSSGNTIYF
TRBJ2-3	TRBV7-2	CASSLALGLANTDTQYF
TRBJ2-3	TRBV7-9	CASNLDRGRGADTQYF
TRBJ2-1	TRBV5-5	CASSLEGTEYNEQFF
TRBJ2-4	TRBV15	CATQEAGLAGAKNIQYF
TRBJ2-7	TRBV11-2	CASSLGGTSGLWYEQYF
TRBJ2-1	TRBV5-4	CASSLDWVNEQFF
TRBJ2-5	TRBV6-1	CASSEGPAVTQYF
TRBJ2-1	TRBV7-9	CASSPFRSDKEQFF
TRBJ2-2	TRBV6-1	CASRTIGNGELFF
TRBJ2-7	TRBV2	CASSEALFRLAGNEQYF
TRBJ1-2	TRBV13	CASRGSPSTYGYTF
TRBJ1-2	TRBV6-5	CASSSRDREREGYTF
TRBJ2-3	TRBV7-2	CASSTRTTQQKYF
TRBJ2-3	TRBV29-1	CSVGRGGTDTQYF
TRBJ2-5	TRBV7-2	CASSPGGEETQYF
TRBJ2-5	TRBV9	CASSAFGTSYETQYF
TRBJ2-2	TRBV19	CASSTRGPGELFF
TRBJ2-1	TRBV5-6	CASSLVRVKSYNEQFF
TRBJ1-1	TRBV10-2	CASSEGGNTEAFF
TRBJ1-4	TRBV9	CASSTRATNEKLFF
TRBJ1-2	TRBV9	CASSVATDRAYPNYGYTF
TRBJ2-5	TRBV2	CASSGQTGAQYF
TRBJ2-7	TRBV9	CASSPGPYEQYF
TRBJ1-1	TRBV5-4	CASSLWGRASEAFF
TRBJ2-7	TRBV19	CASSIGEGTYEQYF
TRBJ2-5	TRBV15	CATSRDPQGQETQYF
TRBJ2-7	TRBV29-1	CSYKDRKFYEQYF
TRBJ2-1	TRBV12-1	CASSFAPSEREGLLKSYNEQFF
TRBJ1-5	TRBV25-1	CASRGTGGQPQHF
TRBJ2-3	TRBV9	CASSVAGSADTQYF
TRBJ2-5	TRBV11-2	CASSKTRGWLAGVQETQYF
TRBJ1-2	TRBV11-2	CASSEMVYGYTF
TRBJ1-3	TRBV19	CASRRTGVNTIYF
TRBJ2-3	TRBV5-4	CASSPGQASHGTDTQYF
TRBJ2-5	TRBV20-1	CSARGPLEQYF
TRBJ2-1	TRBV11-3	CASSPGGGNEQFF
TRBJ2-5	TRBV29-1	CSVDQGSAQYF
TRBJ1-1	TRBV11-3	CASSSDRGNTEAFF